Listed here is a single T cell receptor beta chain. Its antigen target is currently unknown. No base quality values were provided; no much bigger clone lies one nucleotide off. Other DNA sequences in this sample translate to the same CDR3. Libraries were prepared through the immunoSEQ multiplex PCR assay. This immuneACCESS table, as held by TCRdb, lists in-frame sequences with V and J called but not all clones. Of the missing ones, under half trace to an unresolved V gene in checked studies; the others have no known cause. The sample records roughly 70,000 clones, 95% to 97% of which are singletons. The biggest ten clones account for under 0.3% of the sample. These data come from a study of technical replicates of blood from several donors (TCRdb year 2017). CDR1 and CDR2, looked up from the germline V gene (reference sequence), are GTSNPN and SVGIG. V and J are trimmed by 4 bases and 4 bases, and the gene matches miss 3 bases of the junction. The CDR3 starts with the cysteine, ends with the phenylalanine, and has 12 residues. Only CDR3 DNA remains: 36 bases, in frame from the first base.

The TCR originated in a human donor in good health. The rearranged segments are TRBV30 and TRBJ1-2; TRBD1 lines up with 7 middle nucleotides. The sequenced sample was T cells isolated from PBMCs. This receptor has the CDR3 CAWTRDSYGYTF. In nucleotide form, the sequence is TGTGCCTGGACGCGGGACAGCTATGGCTACACCTTC.